This TCR beta chain was sequenced for a study of blood T cell repertoires in COVID-19. Study-wide context: The United States, Italy and Spain were the sources of the acute and convalescent COVID-19 samples. PBMCs, B-cell-depleted T cells, or T cells were the source of the cDNA or gDNA that made up the material.

This clone was observed a single time. In the study's own analysis: Amplification with reference gene primers provided the estimates of nucleated cell counts. The assay was immunoSEQ multiplex PCR, and TCRdb's table has in-frame clones only and misses some. The V and J calls and clone size are taken from that table; D and trimming were inferred from the DNA. The sample lists about 220,000 clones, 84% occurring once. V was pared by 0 bases and J by 2 bases, with 12 bases between. CDR3 length: 15 amino acids. The germline gives CDR1 SGHRS, CDR2 YFSETQ. Sequenced material: peripheral blood. This receptor was obtained from a woman aged 25 to 45 who had recovered from COVID-19. The rearrangement uses TRBV5-1 and TRBJ2-7, with a weak D call TRBD2 (5 bases). The CDR3 loop is CASSLAMGETYEQYF. For the CDR3, the DNA is TGCGCCAGCAGCTTGGCCATGGGAGAGACCTACGAGCAGTACTTC.